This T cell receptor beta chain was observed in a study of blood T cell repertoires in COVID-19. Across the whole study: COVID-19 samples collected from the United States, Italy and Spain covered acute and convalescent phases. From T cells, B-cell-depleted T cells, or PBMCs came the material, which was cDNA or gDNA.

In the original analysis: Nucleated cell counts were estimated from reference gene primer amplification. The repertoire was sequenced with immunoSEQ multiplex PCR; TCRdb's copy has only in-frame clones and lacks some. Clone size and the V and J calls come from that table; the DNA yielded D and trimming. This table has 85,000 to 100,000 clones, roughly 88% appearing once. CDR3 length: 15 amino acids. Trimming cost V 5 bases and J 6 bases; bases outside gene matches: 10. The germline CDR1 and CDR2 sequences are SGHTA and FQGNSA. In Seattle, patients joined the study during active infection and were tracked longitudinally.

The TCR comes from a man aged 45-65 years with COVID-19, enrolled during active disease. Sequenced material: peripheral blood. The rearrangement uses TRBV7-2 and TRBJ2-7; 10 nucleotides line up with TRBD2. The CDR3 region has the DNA TGTGCCAGCAGCATCCGTAGCGGGGGGCTGGTCGAGCAGTACTTC. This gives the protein CASSIRSGGLVEQYF.